This T cell receptor (beta chain) came from a study of OX40 agonist ivuxolimab in advanced cancers. Study-wide context: Patients received the agonistic anti-OX40 (CD134) antibody ivuxolimab. Therapy given before enrollment (anti-PD-1, anti-PD-L1 or anti-CTLA-4) was allowed, and around 40% had some. Points from the study as a whole: Part of the nonresponder group also had normalized T-cell clonal expansion that was low. Patients with a partial response at 0.1-3.0 mg/kg had among the lowest clonal expansion.

Trimming took 7 bases from V and 0 from J, leaving 20 bases between them. Per the germline V gene, CDR1 is SGHTA and CDR2 is FQGNSA. The length of the CDR3 is 17 residues. TCRdb's table, derived via immunoSEQ multiplex PCR, lists solely in-frame clones and lacks some. The sample includes tens of thousands of clones, roughly three quarters of them seen just once. On this clone itself: The target antigen is unknown.

This sequence originates from an adult with an advanced solid tumor such as melanoma, head and neck, liver or kidney cancer. The V and J genes are TRBV7-2 and TRBJ2-3; D ambiguous. Specimen: CD4+ or CD8+ T cells sorted from blood, collected in a trial of the OX40 agonist ivuxolimab. This chain's CDR3 is CASTPEVIFFSTDTQYF. The CDR3 nucleotides are TGTGCCAGCACCCCCGAGGTGATCTTCTTCAGCACAGATACGCAGTATTTT.